The 3 T cell receptor beta chains presented below share a single source sample, sequenced in a study of blood T cells in healthy people across ages. A second PCR, run for roughly 7 to 11 cycles, used a sample-barcoded 5' primer plus a J-beta primer mix. One entry per CDR3 protein results from TCRdb running MiXCR on the 5' RACE reads. The sample comprises 550,000 to 650,000 distinct CDR3 sequences, around a quarter of which are singletons, and under 4.5% rests with the top ten. These data also formed part of another study, on T cells of mothers and their children.

Sample: blood. Every receptor here comes from a boy under 10 years old in good health.

V gene TRBV20-1 combines with J gene TRBJ2-5; D not certain. The J call is doubtful: the DNA matches TRBJ2-1 better. Germline V gene data show CDR1 as DFQATT and CDR2 as SNEGSKA (reference sequence). The CDR3 runs to 11 residues. CDR3 amino acids: CSATPANEQFF. In nucleotides, the CDR3 is TGCAGTGCTACCCCAGCCAATGAGCAGTTCTTC.

The chain links TRBV7-2 to TRBJ1-1; D may be TRBD1 (6 bases). CDR3 size: 13 residues. The germline V gene encodes CDR1 SGHTA and CDR2 FQGNSA. Trimming cost V 8 bases and J 1 base, with 11 bases left between them. The DNA of the CDR3 is TGTGCCAGCGGGGGGCAGTGGAACACTGAAGCTTTCTTT. Residues: CASGGQWNTEAFF.

V gene TRBV7-2 combines with J gene TRBJ1-2; 8 bases fit TRBD1. V shed 2 bases and J 2 bases; nucleotides not matched to a gene: 4. This CDR3 contains 15 residues. Germline V CDR1 and CDR2: SGHTA, FQGNSA. The CDR3 DNA follows: TGTGCCAGCAGCTTATTCGGGACAGGAAACTATGGCTACACCTTC. It codes for CASSLFGTGNYGYTF.